The rows below give T cell receptor beta chains drawn from one sample of a study of blood T cell repertoires in COVID-19. Clones were read by immunoSEQ multiplex PCR, and TCRdb kept only the in-frame ones, dropping some. In the table there are approximately 150,000 clones, about 90% of which are singletons. Sequencing used peripheral blood. These receptors were taken from a man aged 45 to 65 who had recovered from COVID-19. Both conserved end residues are part of each CDR3. The D gene is left open where the match is weak. A row's size may be missing; if present it is once, few, many or a size class.

j_call clone_size v_call d_call cdr3_aa cdr3_nt
TRBJ1-4 - TRBV5-5 - CASSHGRGITNEKLFF TGTGCCAGCAGTCACGGGCGGGGGATAACTAATGAAAAACTGTTTTTT
TRBJ1-4 - TRBV11-2 - CASSSPPGRQTTNEKLFF TGTGCCAGCAGCTCCCCCCCCGGCAGGCAGACAACTAATGAAAAACTGTTTTTT
TRBJ1-4 - TRBV4-1 TRBD1 CASKGGRDRGPANEKLFF TGCGCCAGCAAGGGGGGCCGGGACAGGGGCCCAGCTAATGAAAAACTGTTTTTT
TRBJ1-1 - TRBV27 - CASSLFGNTEAFF TGTGCCAGCAGTTTATTCGGGAACACTGAAGCTTTCTTT
TRBJ1-3 - TRBV11-3 TRBD1 CASSRDSLLSGNTIYF TGTGCCAGCAGCAGGGACAGCCTTCTCTCTGGAAACACCATATATTTT
TRBJ2-2 - TRBV19 TRBD1 CASSYRGRLTWELFF TGTGCCAGTAGTTACAGGGGGCGCTTAACCTGGGAGCTGTTTTTT
TRBJ2-3 - TRBV15 TRBD1 CATSRGQGARDTQYF TGTGCCACCAGCCGGGGACAGGGGGCGAGGGATACGCAGTATTTT
TRBJ2-3 - TRBV6-4 TRBD2 CASSRAGGTDTQYF TGTGCCAGCAGCCGGGCGGGGGGCACAGATACGCAGTATTTT
TRBJ2-7 - TRBV6-1 - CASSEVISGYEQYF TGTGCCAGCAGTGAAGTTATTAGCGGCTACGAGCAGTACTTC
TRBJ2-5 once TRBV5-4 - CASSQALGGLGETQYF TGTGCCAGCAGCCAAGCTCTCGGGGGGCTAGGAGAGACCCAGTACTTC
TRBJ1-2 - TRBV4-3 TRBD1 CASSQGTGQANYGYTF TGCGCCAGCAGCCAAGGGACTGGACAGGCCAACTATGGCTACACCTTC
TRBJ1-3 - TRBV12-5 - CASGLVTGSGNTIYF TGTGCTAGTGGTTTGGTAACGGGCTCTGGAAACACCATATATTTT
TRBJ1-1 - TRBV4-1 TRBD1 CASSQVVETGGRDTEAFF TGCGCCAGCAGCCAAGTTGTTGAGACAGGGGGCAGGGACACTGAAGCTTTCTTT
TRBJ2-3 - TRBV5-6 - CASSTGTDTQYF TGTGCCAGCAGCACGGGGACAGATACGCAGTATTTT
TRBJ2-7 - TRBV19 TRBD1 CATGDRAYEQYF TGTGCCACCGGGGACAGGGCCTACGAGCAGTACTTC
TRBJ2-5 - TRBV30 TRBD1 CAADRVGQETQYF TGTGCCGCCGACAGGGTAGGGCAAGAGACCCAGTACTTC
TRBJ1-4 - TRBV19 TRBD1 CASSSGTGERKLFF TGTGCCAGTAGTTCCGGGACAGGGGAGCGAAAACTGTTTTTT
TRBJ1-5 - TRBV4-1 TRBD1 CASSQGAGTGGQPQHF TGCGCCAGCAGCCAAGGGGCCGGGACAGGGGGTCAGCCCCAGCATTTT
TRBJ2-2 few TRBV6-5 TRBD1 CASSLTGAVTGELFF TGTGCCAGCAGCCTGACAGGGGCGGTCACCGGGGAGCTGTTTTTT
TRBJ2-1 - TRBV19 TRBD1 CASSRPPGTGGSLNSNEQFF TGTGCCAGTAGTCGTCCCCCCGGGACAGGGGGCTCTCTCAACTCCAATGAGCAGTTCTTC
TRBJ1-5 - TRBV29-1 TRBD1 CSVGTGDDQPQHF TGCAGCGTTGGGACAGGGGACGATCAGCCCCAGCATTTT
TRBJ1-2 - TRBV4-2 TRBD1 CASSQDGDSYGYTF TGTGCCAGCAGCCAAGATGGGGACAGCTATGGCTACACCTTC
TRBJ1-3 - TRBV7-2 TRBD1 CASSLAPGGTGNTIYF TGTGCCAGCAGCTTAGCTCCAGGGGGTACAGGAAACACCATATATTTT
TRBJ1-5 - TRBV6-6 TRBD1 CASSVLGTANQPQHF TGTGCCAGCAGTGTACTTGGGACAGCAAATCAGCCCCAGCATTTT
TRBJ2-7 once TRBV2 - CASSLEGYEQYF TGTGCCAGCAGCCTCGAGGGCTACGAGCAGTACTTC
TRBJ2-7 - TRBV5-1 - CASSSSVYEQYF TGCGCCAGCAGCTCGAGTGTCTACGAGCAGTACTTC
TRBJ2-5 few TRBV18 - CASSPPAQENGKETQYF TGTGCCAGCTCACCACCGGCGCAGGAAAACGGAAAAGAGACCCAGTACTTC
TRBJ1-4 once TRBV27 - CASSLSGGRGANLATNEKLFF TGTGCCAGCAGTTTATCAGGGGGGCGGGGGGCAAACCTTGCAACTAATGAAAAACTGTTTTTT
TRBJ2-7 - TRBV7-6 TRBD2 CASSGSRGGGSYEQYF TGTGCCAGCAGCGGCAGTAGGGGCGGGGGCTCCTACGAGCAGTACTTC
TRBJ1-3 - TRBV5-4 TRBD1 CASSPDRGVSGNTIYF TGTGCCAGCAGCCCCGACAGGGGGGTGTCTGGAAACACCATATATTTT
TRBJ2-5 - TRBV3-1/TRBV3-2 TRBD2 CASSQPGLVLLGTQYF TGTGCCAGCAGCCAGCCGGGACTAGTACTGTTGGGGACCCAGTACTTC
TRBJ2-7 - TRBV20-1 TRBD2 CSASIAGEQYF TGCAGTGCTTCTATAGCGGGTGAGCAGTACTTC
TRBJ1-3 once TRBV2 TRBD1 CASSEQGGQVLSGNTIYF TGTGCCAGCAGTGAACAGGGGGGACAGGTTCTCTCTGGAAACACCATATATTTT
TRBJ1-2 - TRBV4-1 TRBD1 CASSPGQTNYGYTF TGCGCCAGCAGCCCGGGACAGACTAACTATGGCTACACCTTC
TRBJ1-1 once TRBV9 - CASSVEAGVTEAFF TGTGCCAGCAGCGTAGAAGCAGGGGTAACTGAAGCTTTCTTT
TRBJ1-4 - TRBV5-6 - CASSFSDRQEKLFF TGTGCCAGCAGCTTTTCCGACAGGCAAGAAAAACTGTTTTTT
TRBJ1-5 - TRBV9 - CASSVGPGSNQPQHF TGTGCCAGCAGCGTAGGCCCGGGGAGCAATCAGCCCCAGCATTTT
TRBJ1-4 - TRBV18 - CASSPLGQPTNEKLFF TGTGCCAGCTCACCACTAGGACAGCCAACTAATGAAAAACTGTTTTTT
TRBJ1-3 few TRBV30 - CAGGTDYGNTIYF TGTGCCGGAGGGACGGATTATGGAAACACCATATATTTT
TRBJ2-5 once TRBV18 TRBD1 CASSSTGGAETQYF TGTGCCAGCTCATCGACAGGGGGCGCAGAGACCCAGTACTTC
TRBJ1-2 - TRBV7-3 TRBD1 CASSSRPGQGYGYTF TGTGCCAGCAGCTCACGACCGGGACAGGGGTATGGCTACACCTTC
TRBJ2-3 - TRBV6-6 - CASSYWQDGTDTQYF TGTGCCAGCAGTTACTGGCAGGATGGGACAGATACGCAGTATTTT
TRBJ2-7 - TRBV10-3 TRBD1 CAIRDRVNEQYF TGTGCCATCAGGGACAGGGTCAACGAGCAGTACTTC
TRBJ1-4 many TRBV5-1 - CASSFIGEATNEKLFF TGCGCCAGCAGCTTCATCGGGGAAGCCACTAATGAAAAACTGTTTTTT
TRBJ2-5 - TRBV7-9 TRBD2 CASSLNGGETQYF TGTGCCAGCAGCCTAAACGGGGGGGAGACCCAGTACTTC